Below, 31 T cell receptor beta chains from the same sample are listed, as sequenced in a study of long-term antiretroviral therapy in people with HIV. A v3.0 immunoSEQ assay was performed at survey level. TCRdb's copy holds only in-frame clones and misses some; the assay was immunoSEQ multiplex PCR. The top ten hold roughly 4.9% of the sample, which has approximately 41,000 clones, around 85% seen once. The sequencing here drew on unsorted PBMCs, taken 1.5 years after starting antiretroviral therapy. The receptors were sampled from a man aged 18-30 years with HIV.

DNA for the CDR3: TGTGCCAGCAGTTTCTCTCGAGTAGAAGGCTACACCTTC. Translating it yields CASSFSRVEGYTF. V usage is TRBV28 and J usage is TRBJ1-2, with D unclear. V gave up 3 bases and J gave up 8 bases, with 13 bases separating them. This CDR3 comprises 13 residues. Germline-derived CDR1 and CDR2 are MDHEN and SYDVKM.

This clone qualifies as large. The chain is built from TRBV7-9 and TRBJ1-3, with 7 positions matching TRBD1. V was pared by 3 bases and J by 3 bases, with 8 bases of the junction left unmatched. CDR1 is SEHNR, CDR2 FQNEAQ, per germline (reference sequence). The CDR3 extends over 16 amino acids. The CDR3 region is CASSFSTGRDGNTIYF. Here the CDR3 DNA reads TGTGCCAGCAGCTTCTCGACAGGGAGAGATGGAAACACCATATATTTT.

The rearrangement joins TRBV28 to TRBJ1-5; D is unclear. Between the trimmed V and J ends, which lost 2 bases and 4 bases, there was a span of 12 bases. This CDR3 region has 15 residues. Germline values: CDR1 MDHEN, CDR2 SYDVKM. The CDR3 reads CASSLQAGPNQPQHF. For the CDR3, the DNA is TGTGCCAGCAGTTTACAGGCAGGTCCAAATCAGCCCCAGCATTTT.

The chain employs TRBV19 and TRBJ2-7; 8 positions match TRBD2. Per the germline V gene, CDR1 is LNHDA and CDR2 is SQIVND (reference sequence). The CDR3 totals 15 residues. The V gene end was trimmed by 6 bases and the J gene end by 4 bases; junction bases not matched to a gene: 11. Here the CDR3 reads CASSQLAGPLYEQYF. The CDR3 coding sequence is TGTGCCAGTAGCCAATTAGCGGGACCCCTATACGAGCAGTACTTC.

The V and J genes are TRBV7-9 and TRBJ1-4; no definite D call. Germline values: CDR1 SEHNR, CDR2 FQNEAQ (reference sequence). The germline V and J ends were trimmed by 5 bases and 5 bases, with 3 bases remaining between them. This CDR3 is built from 11 residues. This CDR3 reads CASSLNEKLFF. DNA for the CDR3: TGTGCCAGCAGCCTCAATGAAAAACTGTTTTTT.

V gene TRBV29-1 combines with J gene TRBJ2-2; 8 bases line up with TRBD2. The CDR3 runs to 14 residues. Germline V lookup: CDR1 SQVTM, CDR2 ANQGSEA. V lost 6 bases and J lost 0; bases outside the gene matches: 3. The DNA of the CDR3 is TGCAGCGTCACTAGCGGTCCGAACACCGGGGAGCTGTTTTTT. Encoded protein: CSVTSGPNTGELFF.

The chain recombines TRBV27 with TRBJ2-1, with D hard to call. CDR1 is MNHEY, CDR2 SMNVEV, per germline (reference sequence). There are 11 residues in the CDR3. V dropped 3 bases and J dropped 6 bases, with 3 bases sitting between them. The CDR3 is CASSFGNEQFF. For the CDR3, the DNA is TGTGCCAGCAGTTTTGGCAATGAGCAGTTCTTC.

The chain uses TRBV7-3 and TRBJ2-7; D remains ambiguous. The V end was cut by 0 bases, the J end by 9 bases, with 12 bases between. This CDR3 is built from 13 residues. Germline V gene data show CDR1 as SGHTA and CDR2 as FQGTGA. CDR3 bases: TGTGCCAGCAGCTTAACAAATACGGCCCCGCAGTACTTC. It encodes CASSLTNTAPQYF.

This clone was counted between two and nine times. The V call is TRBV7-4, the J call TRBJ1-5; no reliable D call. The CDR3 length is 15 residues. Trimming pared 1 base from V and 1 base from J, leaving 8 bases between. The germline gives CDR1 SGHVT, CDR2 SQSDAQ. The CDR3 region is CASSLVQHSNQPQHF. In DNA form, the CDR3 reads TGTGCCAGCAGCTTAGTGCAGCACAGCAATCAGCCCCAGCATTTT.

This clone has a handful of counts. V and J are TRBV19 and TRBJ2-2; D is possibly TRBD1 (6 bases). Trimming cost V 3 bases and J 4 bases, with 12 bases left between them. This CDR3 contains 15 residues. CDR1 LNHDA and CDR2 SQIVND come from the germline V gene (reference sequence). DNA for the CDR3: TGTGCCAGTAGTATTATGGTCAGGGGCACCGGGGAGCTGTTTTTT. This translates into CASSIMVRGTGELFF.

This chain uses TRBV9 with TRBJ2-2, with 10 nucleotides matching TRBD2. Unmatched junction bases numbered 5, after V lost 2 bases and J lost 7 bases. From germline, CDR1 is SGDLS and CDR2 YYNGEE. The CDR3 consists of 15 residues. Written as DNA, the CDR3 is TGTGCCAGCAGCGTTCTAGCGGGAGATGTCGGGGAGCTGTTTTTT. Translated, it gives CASSVLAGDVGELFF.

The rearrangement joins TRBV21-1 to TRBJ2-5. TRBV21-1 is a listed pseudogene. The CDR3 covers 17 residues. The CDR3 DNA follows: TGTGCCAGCAGCAAAGAGGGCTCTCGGGACCCGCAAGAGACCCAGTACTTC. Translation gives CASSKEGSRDPQETQYF.

The genes are TRBV11-3 and TRBJ2-1; TRBD1 is a possible D gene (5 bases). The CDR3 is made up of 13 amino acids. V lost 5 bases and J lost 8, with 13 bases in between. The germline V gene has CDR1 SGHNT and CDR2 YENEEA. The CDR3 DNA is TGTGCCAGCAGCCCATCTGTGGGGCATGAGCAGTTCTTC. As protein: CASSPSVGHEQFF.

The genes are TRBV28 and TRBJ1-1; D perhaps matches TRBD1 (5 bases). This CDR3 is 14 amino acids long. Trimming removed 7 bases at V and 2 bases at J, with 14 bases between. Germline V gene data show CDR1 as MDHEN and CDR2 as SYDVKM. CDR3 protein: CASIPLGENTEAFF. CDR3 DNA sequence: TGTGCCAGCATCCCTCTAGGGGAAAACACTGAAGCTTTCTTT. The variable domain in full, completed from reference TRBV28 and TRBJ1-1, reads DVKVTQSSRYLVKRTGEKVFLECVQDMDHENMFWYRQDPGLGLRLIYFSYDVKMKEKGDIPEGYSVSREKKERFSLILESASTNQTSMYLCASIPLGENTEAFFGQGTRLTVV.

This clone was counted a single time. The rearrangement links TRBV7-4 to TRBJ1-5; D might be TRBD1 (5 bases). V was cut by 5 bases and J by 3 bases, with 17 bases left in between. There are 16 residues in the CDR3. The germline gives CDR1 SGHVT, CDR2 SQSDAQ. The CDR3 nucleotides are TGTGCCAGCAGCCTCCGGGGCCAACGGGACAATCAGCCCCAGCATTTT. Translation gives CASSLRGQRDNQPQHF.

V gene TRBV9 combines with J gene TRBJ2-1; the D is unclear. This CDR3 comprises 14 residues. In germline, CDR1 is SGDLS, CDR2 YYNGEE. Trimming left V 3 bases short and J 13 bases short, with 20 bases between. CDR3 DNA sequence: TGTGCCAGCAGCGCATGGGCCCAGCCGAAGGCCCAGTTCTTC. Its translation is CASSAWAQPKAQFF.

The gene calls are TRBV7-8 and TRBJ2-7; TRBD2 matches at 8 bases. CDR1 is SGHVS and CDR2 is FQNEAQ in the germline V gene. After removal of 3 bases from V and 4 bases from J, the junction contained 5 bases not matched to a gene. The CDR3 spans 14 residues. The chain's CDR3 is CASSFYGREYEQYF. The DNA of the CDR3 is TGTGCCAGCAGCTTTTACGGGAGGGAATACGAGCAGTACTTC.

The chain links TRBV5-6 to TRBJ2-7, with D possibly TRBD1 on 6 matching bases. The CDR3 totals 14 residues. The V gene's germline CDR1 is SGHDT and CDR2 YYEEEE. The V end was cut by 1 base, the J end by 1 base, with 9 bases between. The CDR3 region is CASSLTGPSYEQYF. The CDR3 DNA follows: TGTGCCAGCAGCTTGACAGGGCCATCCTACGAGCAGTACTTC.

CDR3 in amino acids: CAISAPSGGGSYEQYF. DNA of the CDR3: TGTGCCATCAGTGCCCCCAGCGGGGGAGGGTCCTACGAGCAGTACTTC. The V and J genes are TRBV10-3 and TRBJ2-7; 8 bases agree with TRBD2. The CDR3 consists of 16 residues. V trimming: 4 bases; J trimming: 1 base; junction bases outside the gene matches: 9. Germline CDR1 and CDR2: ENHRY and SYGVKD.

The J gene is TRBJ2-2, the V gene TRBV5-1, with 7 bases matching TRBD2. The CDR3 runs 15 residues. Trimming removed 0 bases from V and 5 bases from J; junction bases left unmatched: 4. CDR1 and CDR2 from the germline V gene are SGHRS and YFSETQ. CDR3 nucleotide sequence: TGCGCCAGCAGCTTGGGTGCGGGGGATACCGGGGAGCTGTTTTTT. The encoded protein is CASSLGAGDTGELFF.

This chain uses TRBV19 with TRBJ1-5; a possible D gene is TRBD1 (6 bases). The germline V gene encodes CDR1 LNHDA and CDR2 SQIVND (reference sequence). The germline V and J ends were trimmed by 8 bases and 0 bases, with 17 bases remaining between them. The length of the CDR3 is 16 residues. The CDR3 reads CASGSRGGDSNQPQHF. CDR3 bases: TGTGCCAGTGGCTCCCGAGGGGGTGATAGCAATCAGCCCCAGCATTTT. Complete variable domain (other parts from reference TRBV19 and TRBJ1-5): DGGITQSPKYLFRKEGQNVTLSCEQNLNHDAMYWYRQDPGQGLRLIYYSQIVNDFQKGDIAEGYSVSREKKESFPLTVTSAQKNPTAFYLCASGSRGGDSNQPQHFGDGTRLSIL.

This chain joins TRBV20-1 and TRBJ1-1; a possible D gene is TRBD1 (6 bases). This CDR3 has 11 residues. In germline, CDR1 is DFQATT, CDR2 SNEGSKA (reference sequence). The CDR3 nucleotides read TGCAGCGCAGCAGGGGCCCTCGACGCTTTCTTT. Translation: CSAAGALDAFF.

The V gene is TRBV15, the J gene TRBJ2-6; 12 bases fit TRBD2. J gave up 1 base and V 4 bases, and 14 bases lay outside the gene matches. The CDR3 is 21 amino acids. Germline V gene lookup returns CDR1 LNHNV and CDR2 YYDKDF (reference sequence). CDR3 protein: CATSTAGQTSGSLSGANVLTF. The CDR3 nucleotides read TGTGCCACCAGCACAGCTGGCCAGACTAGCGGGAGTCTTTCTGGGGCCAACGTCCTGACTTTC.

The V call is TRBV28, the J call TRBJ1-2; 7 nucleotides line up with TRBD1. The V gene's germline CDR1 is MDHEN and CDR2 SYDVKM. The length of the CDR3 is 16 residues. V trimming: 8 bases; J trimming: 0 bases; junction bases outside the gene matches: 12. The CDR3 region has the DNA TGTGCCAGCTGCCCGAGGGGGCGGGAATCTAACTATGGCTACACCTTC. This translates into CASCPRGRESNYGYTF.

The genes are TRBV6-6 and TRBJ1-5; D remains unclear. CDR3 length equals 15 residues. V shed 6 bases and J shed 4 bases, with 16 bases lying between them. Per the germline V gene, CDR1 is MNHNY and CDR2 is SVGAGI (reference sequence). The CDR3 here is CASSPSGDRNQPQHF. CDR3 DNA sequence: TGTGCCAGCAGCCCCTCCGGGGATCGGAATCAGCCCCAGCATTTT.

Written as DNA, the CDR3 is TGCAGCGTTTCACAGGGGGCGCAGATCACCGGGGAGCTGTTTTTT. This encodes CSVSQGAQITGELFF. This chain uses TRBV29-1 with TRBJ2-2, with 9 bases lining up with TRBD1. V gave up 5 bases and J gave up 4 bases; unmatched junction bases: 8. Germline assignment: CDR1 SQVTM and CDR2 ANQGSEA. The CDR3 runs 15 residues.

This clone is a singleton in its sample. The chain combines TRBV19 with TRBJ2-1, with 13 positions matching TRBD2. Germline trimming cut 4 bases from V and 7 bases from J; bases unmatched to any gene: 13. CDR3 length equals 18 residues. Germline CDR1 is LNHDA and CDR2 is SQIVND (reference sequence). The CDR3 DNA follows: TGTGCCAGTAGTAGGGGGAGGACTAGCGGGAGTGGTATAAATGAGCAGTTCTTC. Translating gives CASSRGRTSGSGINEQFF. Full variable domain (outside the CDR3, taken from reference TRBV19 and TRBJ2-1): DGGITQSPKYLFRKEGQNVTLSCEQNLNHDAMYWYRQDPGQGLRLIYYSQIVNDFQKGDIAEGYSVSREKKESFPLTVTSAQKNPTAFYLCASSRGRTSGSGINEQFFGPGTRLTVL.

The chain recombines TRBV5-6 with TRBJ1-3; D may be TRBD1 (6 bases). The CDR3 is 16 amino acids. Trimming took off 3 bases at V and 4 bases at J, with 17 bases between the two ends. Per germline, CDR1 SGHDT and CDR2 YYEEEE. The CDR3 loop reads CASSSLGGARGNTIYF. CDR3 DNA: TGTGCCAGCAGCTCCCTGGGGGGGGCAAGGGGAAACACCATATATTTT.

The chain employs TRBV5-1 and TRBJ2-7, with 8 positions matching TRBD2. V was clipped by 0 bases and J by 2 bases; unmatched bases: 10. The CDR3 extends over 17 amino acids. Germline V lookup: CDR1 SGHRS, CDR2 YFSETQ. CDR3 protein: CASSLGAGASLTYEQYF. In DNA, the CDR3 is TGCGCCAGCAGCTTGGGAGCGGGGGCCAGCCTCACCTACGAGCAGTACTTC.

This clone was seen once. CDR3 sequence reads: CSVGAGTFYNEQFF. The CDR3 nucleotides read TGCAGCGTTGGGGCCGGGACTTTCTACAATGAGCAGTTCTTC. The V call is TRBV29-1, the J call TRBJ2-1, with D tentatively TRBD2 (6 bases). The CDR3 totals 14 residues. V lost 4 bases and J lost 3, with 13 bases in between. The germline gives CDR1 SQVTM, CDR2 ANQGSEA.

This chain connects TRBV7-9 to TRBJ2-1; 8 bases are shared with TRBD2. This CDR3 has 16 amino acids. V was pared by 1 base and J by 4 bases, with 6 bases of the junction left unmatched. The germline V gene has CDR1 SEHNR and CDR2 FQNEAQ (reference sequence). The CDR3 loop is CASSLEGTSSYNEQFF. For the CDR3, the DNA is TGTGCCAGCAGCTTAGAAGGGACTAGTTCTTACAATGAGCAGTTCTTC.